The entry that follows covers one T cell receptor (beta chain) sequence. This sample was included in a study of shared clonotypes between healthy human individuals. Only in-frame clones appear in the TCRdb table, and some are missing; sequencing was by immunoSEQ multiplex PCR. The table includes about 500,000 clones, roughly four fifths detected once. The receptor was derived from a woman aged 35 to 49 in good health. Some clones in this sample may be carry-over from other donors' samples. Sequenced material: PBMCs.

The CDR3 spells CASRSSGRSGSYNEQFF. The CDR3 coding sequence is TGTGCCAGCCGGTCCAGCGGGAGATCGGGGTCCTACAATGAGCAGTTCTTC. This chain links TRBV18 with TRBJ2-1, with TRBD2 identical over 8 bases. J gave up 1 base and V 8 bases, and 13 bases lay outside the gene matches. Germline CDR1 reads KGHSH; CDR2 reads LQKENI. The length of the CDR3 is 17 residues.